Each of the 9 T cell receptor beta chains below was sequenced from the same sample in a study of blood T cell repertoires in COVID-19. Here immunoSEQ multiplex PCR was the method, and the copy in TCRdb shows in-frame clones only, minus some. The data hold 200,000 to 300,000 clones, with approximately 90% observed a single time. Sequencing was carried out using peripheral blood. Receptors were obtained from a man aged 18-30 years with active or convalescent COVID-19.

The V call is TRBV2, the J call TRBJ2-7; possible D gene TRBD1, 5 bases. The V gene lost 2 bases and the J gene lost 5 bases, with 13 bases spanning the gap. CDR1 and CDR2 from the germline V gene are SNHLY and FYNNEI. The CDR3 consists of 14 residues. CDR3 in amino acids: CASSESGRANEQYF. Here the CDR3 DNA reads TGTGCCAGCAGTGAATCCGGCAGGGCGAACGAGCAGTACTTC. The entire variable domain, with the rest obtained from reference TRBV2 and TRBJ2-7, is as follows: EPEVTQTPSHQVTQMGQEVILRCVPISNHLYFYWYRQILGQKVEFLVSFYNNEISEKSEIFDDQFSVERPDGSNFTLKIRSTKLEDSAMYFCASSESGRANEQYFGPGTRLTVT.

Remarks on this clone: Other DNA sequences in the sample encode the same CDR3. The chain recombines TRBV12-3 or TRBV12-4 with TRBJ1-1; D is unresolved. Trimming removed 1 base at V and 5 bases at J, with 8 bases between. The CDR3 is 13 residues long. CDR3 coding DNA: TGTGCCAGCAGTTTAGGGGCTGGAACTGAAGCTTTCTTT. As protein: CASSLGAGTEAFF.

Comments on this clone: Mismatch with germline at one junction end may stem from a read error. V gene TRBV5-6 combines with J gene TRBJ1-2; the match to TRBD1 covers 7 bases. CDR1 is SGHDT, CDR2 YYEEEE, per germline. The length of the CDR3 is 13 residues. The CDR3 DNA reads as TGTGCCAGCAGTTTGGGACAGAACTATGGCTACACCTTC. The encoded protein is CASSLGQNYGYTF. Full variable domain (outside the CDR3, taken from reference TRBV5-6 and TRBJ1-2): DAGVTQSPTHLIKTRGQQVTLRCSPKSGHDTVSWYQQALGQGPQFIFQYYEEEERQRGNFPDRFSGHQFPNYSSELNVNALLLGDSALYLCASSLGQNYGYTFGSGTRLTVV.

The rearrangement links TRBV28 to TRBJ2-5, with TRBD1 identical over 7 bases. This CDR3 comprises 14 residues. Germline CDR1 reads MDHEN; CDR2 reads SYDVKM. V dropped 6 bases and J dropped 3; count of bases not matched to a gene: 7. The CDR3 loop is CASRRAGTEETQYF. CDR3 bases: TGTGCCAGCAGGCGGGCTGGGACAGAAGAGACCCAGTACTTC.

The gene calls are TRBV5-6 and TRBJ1-2; 7 positions agree with TRBD1. The V segment lost 4 bases and the J segment 5 bases; nucleotides outside the gene matches: 8. There are 14 residues in the CDR3. CDR1 and CDR2 (germline): SGHDT, YYEEEE. The CDR3 DNA follows: TGTGCCAGCAGCGTAACCGGGACAGAGTATGGCTACACCTTC. Translating it yields CASSVTGTEYGYTF.

The rearrangement links TRBV12-3 or TRBV12-4 to TRBJ2-1; D is possibly TRBD2 (5 bases). V dropped 10 bases and J dropped 3 bases, with 13 bases sitting between them. The CDR3 is 13 amino acids. CDR3 in DNA: TGTGCCACGGCCGAGGGTCTCTACAATGAGCAGTTCTTC. Protein sequence: CATAEGLYNEQFF.

V gene TRBV6-7 combines with J gene TRBJ2-7; D ambiguous. TRBV6-7 is flagged as an ORF with uncertain function. Trimming took off 0 bases at V and 5 bases at J, with 11 bases between the two ends. The CDR3 sequence is 14 residues long. CDR3 DNA sequence: TGTGCCAGCAGTTACTCGTGTCTATCCGACGAGCAGTACTTC. Amino acid sequence: CASSYSCLSDEQYF.

The J gene is TRBJ1-6, the V gene TRBV19; tentative D call: TRBD1 (5 bases). The CDR3 extends over 14 amino acids. The germline V and J ends were trimmed by 9 bases and 7 bases, with 16 bases remaining between them. Germline CDR1 and CDR2: LNHDA and SQIVND (reference sequence). CDR3 bases: TGTGCCAGCCGCCCGGCAGGGTTGAATTCACCCCTCCACTTT. This encodes CASRPAGLNSPLHF. The variable domain in full, completed from reference TRBV19 and TRBJ1-6, reads DGGITQSPKYLFRKEGQNVTLSCEQNLNHDAMYWYRQDPGQGLRLIYYSQIVNDFQKGDIAEGYSVSREKKESFPLTVTSAQKNPTAFYLCASRPAGLNSPLHFGNGTRLTVT.

The chain is built from TRBV27 and TRBJ1-1; TRBD1 agrees at 7 bases. J gave up 4 bases and V 5 bases, and 19 bases lay outside the gene matches. Germline CDR1 MNHEY, CDR2 SMNVEV (reference sequence). This CDR3 contains 18 residues. CDR3 DNA: TGTGCCAGCAGTCCACTAATACCAACAGGGGTTCGTGGCACTGAAGCTTTCTTT. Its translation is CASSPLIPTGVRGTEAFF.